Presented here are 20 T cell receptor beta chains from one specimen sequenced in a study of T cell repertoires in cytomegalovirus infection. A single record per CDR3 protein comes from TCRdb applying MiXCR to the reads. The sample includes roughly 600,000 distinct CDR3 sequences, 20% to 25% of them seen just once. The sequencing sample was made of CD8+ T cells from PBMCs. The receptor source for this set is a human donor in good health (CMV status not recorded). Some clones in this sample may be carry-over from other donors' samples.

This clonotype was seen more than once but under ten times. The V and J genes are TRBV29-1 and TRBJ1-2, with D possibly being TRBD1 (6 bases). Trimming stripped 4 bases from V and 2 bases from J, with 11 bases between. Germline lookup yields CDR1 SQVTM and CDR2 ANQGSEA. The CDR3 is 13 amino acids. Here the CDR3 reads CSVGAGENYGYTF. CDR3 bases: TGCAGCGTTGGGGCAGGGGAGAACTATGGCTACACCTTC.

This chain joins TRBV20-1 and TRBJ1-4; D ambiguous. CDR3 length equals 11 residues. Germline V lookup: CDR1 DFQATT, CDR2 SNEGSKA (reference sequence). V was shortened by 0 bases and J by 6 bases, with 2 bases between the two germline ends. CDR3 bases: TGCAGTGCTAGAGATCATGAAAAACTGTTTTTT. Its protein is CSARDHEKLFF.

This clonotype was seen more than once but under ten times. The CDR3 protein is CASSLGTSTLGTQYF. CDR3 DNA sequence: TGTGCCAGCAGTTTAGGGACTAGCACTTTAGGGACCCAGTACTTC. The rearrangement joins TRBV12-3 or TRBV12-4 to TRBJ2-5; TRBD2 aligns across 8 bases. V shed 1 base and J 7 bases; nucleotides not matched to a gene: 8. The CDR3 spans 15 residues.

There are a few counts of this clonotype. The chain uses TRBV20-1 and TRBJ1-2; D unclear. The germline gives CDR1 DFQATT, CDR2 SNEGSKA (reference sequence). The CDR3 consists of 12 residues. V dropped 6 bases and J dropped 6 bases, with 14 bases sitting between them. The chain's CDR3 is CSASQAWDGYTF. CDR3 in DNA: TGCAGTGCCTCCCAAGCGTGGGATGGCTACACCTTC.

The chain is built from TRBV28 and TRBJ1-1; TRBD1 matches 11 bases. The V and J ends lost 6 bases and 0 bases, in that order; junction bases with no gene match: 9. Germline CDR1 and CDR2: MDHEN and SYDVKM. This CDR3 comprises 17 residues. This chain's CDR3 is CASRTSWTGGLNTEAFF. Written as DNA, the CDR3 is TGTGCCAGCAGAACCTCTTGGACAGGGGGCTTGAACACTGAAGCTTTCTTT.

This clonotype showed up just a few times. CDR3 sequence reads: CASSPDRGLEQYF. The CDR3 region has the DNA TGTGCCAGCAGCCCTGACAGGGGTCTCGAGCAGTACTTC. V and J are TRBV5-4 and TRBJ2-7, with 8 positions matching TRBD1. V lost 4 bases, J lost 6 bases, and 6 bases stayed unmatched. The length of the CDR3 is 13 residues. Germline CDR1 and CDR2: SGHNT and YYREEE (reference sequence).

The chain recombines TRBV27 with TRBJ2-1; D is undetermined. The CDR3 totals 13 residues. In germline, CDR1 is MNHEY, CDR2 SMNVEV (reference sequence). With 4 bases removed from V and 6 bases from J, the gap between germline ends came to 10 bases. The chain's CDR3 is CASSSPGPNEQFF. The CDR3 bases are TGTGCCAGCAGTTCCCCCGGGCCCAATGAGCAGTTCTTC.

This clonotype was found many times. This chain connects TRBV7-2 to TRBJ2-3, with D possibly TRBD2 on 5 matching bases. This CDR3 region has 13 residues. Germline V gene sequence: CDR1 SGHTA, CDR2 FQGNSA. V lost 5 bases and J lost 5, with 11 bases in between. CDR3 coding DNA: TGTGCCAGCAGCCAGAGGGAGCGAGATACGCAGTATTTT. Translated: CASSQRERDTQYF.

This clonotype has a count of ten or more. The V call is TRBV7-9, the J call TRBJ2-7, with D hard to call. This CDR3 has 13 residues. V lost 2 bases and J lost 2, with 7 bases in between. The germline gives CDR1 SEHNR, CDR2 FQNEAQ (reference sequence). CDR3 region: CASSLRHPYEQYF. In DNA, the CDR3 is TGTGCCAGCAGCTTAAGACATCCCTACGAGCAGTACTTC.

This clonotype was counted only a few times. The chain recombines TRBV28 with TRBJ2-1, with 9 bases lining up with TRBD2. Trimming removed 8 bases from V and 3 bases from J; junction bases left unmatched: 11. This CDR3 region has 16 residues. The V gene's germline CDR1 is MDHEN and CDR2 SYDVKM. For the CDR3, the DNA is TGTGCCAGCTCCACCCCGGGACTAGCCTACTACAATGAGCAGTTCTTC. Translation: CASSTPGLAYYNEQFF. The variable domain in full, completed from reference TRBV28 and TRBJ2-1, reads DVKVTQSSRYLVKRTGEKVFLECVQDMDHENMFWYRQDPGLGLRLIYFSYDVKMKEKGDIPEGYSVSREKKERFSLILESASTNQTSMYLCASSTPGLAYYNEQFFGPGTRLTVL.

The chain links TRBV6-4 to TRBJ2-1; D may be TRBD1 (5 bases). Germline CDR1 MRHNA, CDR2 SNTAGT. Trimming cost V 5 bases and J 4 bases, with 15 bases left between them. This CDR3 is 15 amino acids long. This CDR3 reads CASSQKTAPYNEQFF. DNA of the CDR3: TGTGCCAGCAGTCAAAAGACAGCACCGTACAATGAGCAGTTCTTC.

The gene calls are TRBV6-1 and TRBJ2-7; possible D gene TRBD1, 6 bases. V shed 6 bases and J shed 8 bases, with 26 bases lying between them. The CDR3 extends over 16 amino acids. CDR1 and CDR2 (germline): MNHNS, SASEGT. The CDR3 nucleotides read TGTGCCAGCAGCCTACGCCGATACCAGACAGGACACAAGCAGTACGTC. Its protein product is CASSLRRYQTGHKQYV.

This clonotype turned up a few times. V is TRBV2 and J is TRBJ2-7, with TRBD1 identical over 7 bases. J lost 0 bases, V lost 2 bases, and 7 bases had no gene match. CDR3 length equals 16 residues. Germline V lookup: CDR1 SNHLY, CDR2 FYNNEI. The CDR3 loop is CASSESGTESSYEQYV. For the CDR3, the DNA is TGTGCCAGCAGTGAATCTGGGACAGAAAGCTCCTACGAGCAGTACGTC.

The table lists this clonotype with a count of one. The chain is built from TRBV20-1 and TRBJ2-7; D is ambiguous. Germline assignment: CDR1 DFQATT and CDR2 SNEGSKA (reference sequence). This CDR3 spans 13 amino acids. Trimming took off 3 bases at V and 1 base at J, with 10 bases between the two ends. CDR3 DNA sequence: TGCAGTGCTAGGGCCGCTATGTCCTACGAGCAGTACGTC. Residues: CSARAAMSYEQYV.

The chain carries TRBV28 and TRBJ2-7, with D tentatively TRBD1 or TRBD2 (5 bases each). The CDR3 is 16 residues long. CDR1 is MDHEN, CDR2 SYDVKM, per germline. Deletions cut 4 bases from V and 2 bases from J, with 18 bases between. The CDR3 DNA sequence: TGTGCCAGCAGTTCCTTTAGGGGCAGGGACCCCTACGAGCAGTACGTC. Amino acid sequence: CASSSFRGRDPYEQYV.

The V call is TRBV28, the J call TRBJ1-2; D gene uncertain. Germline V gives CDR1 MDHEN, CDR2 SYDVKM. V was shortened by 3 bases and J by 13 bases, with 21 bases between the two germline ends. CDR3 length equals 14 residues. The CDR3 nucleotides are TGTGCCAGCAGTTTTGAGGGTAACGTCTTCTTAGGCACCTTC. Translation gives CASSFEGNVFLGTF.

The genes are TRBV28 and TRBJ2-2; no firm D call. The CDR3 runs to 11 residues. Trimming stripped 10 bases from V and 4 bases from J, with 7 bases between. Looked up from germline, CDR1 is MDHEN and CDR2 is SYDVKM. The chain's CDR3 is CAIEATGELFF. DNA for the CDR3: TGTGCCATAGAGGCCACCGGGGAGCTGTTTTTT.

In its sample, this clonotype was seen a few times. This rearrangement joins TRBV2 to TRBJ2-2; possibly TRBD2 for D (6 bases). The CDR3 spans 17 residues. V lost 4 bases and J 4 bases, leaving 19 bases between the germline ends. From germline, CDR1 is SNHLY and CDR2 FYNNEI. DNA of the CDR3: TGTGCCAGCAGTGCGTACCGCGGGGACTTACGCACCGGGGAGCTGTTTTTT. Its protein product is CASSAYRGDLRTGELFF. Complete variable domain (other parts from reference TRBV2 and TRBJ2-2): EPEVTQTPSHQVTQMGQEVILRCVPISNHLYFYWYRQILGQKVEFLVSFYNNEISEKSEIFDDQFSVERPDGSNFTLKIRSTKLEDSAMYFCASSAYRGDLRTGELFFGEGSRLTVL.

The chain employs TRBV5-4 and TRBJ2-7, with D perhaps matching TRBD2 (6 bases). Germline V gives CDR1 SGHNT, CDR2 YYREEE (reference sequence). V lost 1 base and J 3 bases, leaving 11 bases between the germline ends. The CDR3 runs to 14 residues. The CDR3 nucleotides read TGTGCCAGCAGCTTGCGGGGGACCCTCTACGAGCAGTACGTC. Encoded protein: CASSLRGTLYEQYV.

The rearrangement joins TRBV19 to TRBJ2-1; tentatively, D is TRBD1 (6 bases). Per germline, CDR1 LNHDA and CDR2 SQIVND (reference sequence). This CDR3 is built from 15 residues. Deletions cut 5 bases from V and 2 bases from J, with 13 bases between. CDR3 DNA sequence: TGTGCCAGTAGTCCTCCGGGACAAACCTACAATGAGCAGTTCTTC. This sequence encodes CASSPPGQTYNEQFF. The full variable domain, in which reference TRBV19 and TRBJ2-1 provide the parts outside the CDR3, is DGGITQSPKYLFRKEGQNVTLSCEQNLNHDAMYWYRQDPGQGLRLIYYSQIVNDFQKGDIAEGYSVSREKKESFPLTVTSAQKNPTAFYLCASSPPGQTYNEQFFGPGTRLTVL.